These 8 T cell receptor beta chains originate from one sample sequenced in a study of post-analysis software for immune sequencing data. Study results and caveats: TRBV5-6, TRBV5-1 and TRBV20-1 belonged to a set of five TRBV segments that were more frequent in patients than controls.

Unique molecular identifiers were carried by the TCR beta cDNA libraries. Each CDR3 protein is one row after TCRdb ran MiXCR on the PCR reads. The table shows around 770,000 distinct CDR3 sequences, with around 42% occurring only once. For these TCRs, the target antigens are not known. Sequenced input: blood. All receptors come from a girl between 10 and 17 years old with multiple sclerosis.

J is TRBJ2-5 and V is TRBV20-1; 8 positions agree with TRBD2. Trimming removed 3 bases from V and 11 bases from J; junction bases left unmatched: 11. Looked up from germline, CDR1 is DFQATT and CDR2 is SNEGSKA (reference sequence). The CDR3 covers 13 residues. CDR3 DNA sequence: TGCAGTGCTAGCGCACTTGGAGCGGGGGAGCAGTACTTC. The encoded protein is CSASALGAGEQYF.

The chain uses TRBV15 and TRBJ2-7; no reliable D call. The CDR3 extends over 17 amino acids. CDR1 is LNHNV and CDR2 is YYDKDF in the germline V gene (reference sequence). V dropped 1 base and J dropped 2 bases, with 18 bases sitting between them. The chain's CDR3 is CATSRVAGELMAYEQYF. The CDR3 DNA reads TGTGCCACCAGCAGAGTGGCAGGTGAACTAATGGCCTACGAGCAGTACTTC.

The CDR3 DNA reads as TGTGCCAGCAGTTACTCGACAGGAGACGAGCAGTACTTC. Its protein product is CASSYSTGDEQYF. The chain is built from TRBV6-2 or TRBV6-3 and TRBJ2-4; possible D gene TRBD1, 6 bases. The DNA end lines up better with TRBJ2-7; the J call may be wrong. Germline-derived CDR1 and CDR2 are MNHEY and SVGEGT. The CDR3 has 13 residues.

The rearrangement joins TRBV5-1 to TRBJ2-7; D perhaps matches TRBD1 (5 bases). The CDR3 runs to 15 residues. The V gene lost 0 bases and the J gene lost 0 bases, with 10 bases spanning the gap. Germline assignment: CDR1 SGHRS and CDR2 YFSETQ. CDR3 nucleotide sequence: TGCGCCAGCAGCTTGGATCAGGGAACCTCCTACGAGCAGTACTTC. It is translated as CASSLDQGTSYEQYF.

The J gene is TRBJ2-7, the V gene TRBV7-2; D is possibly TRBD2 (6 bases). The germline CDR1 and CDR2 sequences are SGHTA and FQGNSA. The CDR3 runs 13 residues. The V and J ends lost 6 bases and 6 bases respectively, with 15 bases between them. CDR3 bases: TGTGCCAGCAGGGCGGTAGCGGTTGGCGAGCAGTACTTC. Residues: CASRAVAVGEQYF.

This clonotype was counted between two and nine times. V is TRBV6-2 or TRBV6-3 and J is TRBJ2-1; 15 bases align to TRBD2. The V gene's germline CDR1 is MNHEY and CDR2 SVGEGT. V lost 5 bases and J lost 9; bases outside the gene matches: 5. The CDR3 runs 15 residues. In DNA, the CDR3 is TGTGCCAGCAGTAGGACTAGCGGGAGGGCGGGTGAGCAGTTCTTC. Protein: CASSRTSGRAGEQFF.

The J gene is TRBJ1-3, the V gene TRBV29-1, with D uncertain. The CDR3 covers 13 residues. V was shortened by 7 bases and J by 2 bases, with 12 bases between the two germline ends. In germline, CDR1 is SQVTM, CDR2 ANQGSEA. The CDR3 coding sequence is TGCAGCGCCATCGTGGGGACTGGAAACACCATATATTTT. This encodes CSAIVGTGNTIYF.

As DNA, the CDR3 is TGCGCCAGTGCGGTTAGCACAGATACGCAGTATTTT. It translates to CASAVSTDTQYF. The chain combines TRBV5-1 with TRBJ2-3, with D unresolved. Germline assignment: CDR1 SGHRS and CDR2 YFSETQ. This CDR3 has 12 amino acids. V lost 8 bases and J lost 0, with 7 bases in between.